The T cell receptor beta chain under discussion was sequenced for a study of CD4 and CD8 cells across lung adenocarcinoma regions. The J segment lost 10 bases and the V segment lost 5 bases, leaving 10 bases of the junction unmatched. Germline V gives CDR1 MNHNS, CDR2 SASEGT. CDR3 length: 14 amino acids. Localized lung adenocarcinoma, a non-small cell lung cancer, affected the donors. TCRdb analysed the PCR reads with MiXCR anew, one entry per CDR3 protein. The sample shows some 25,000 distinct CDR3 sequences, about 50% of them seen only once. This sequence originates from a male donor with lung adenocarcinoma. The CD4 and CD8 labels of this study may be unreliable. The chain is built from TRBV6-1 and TRBJ2-3; 9 bases map to TRBD1. Sequencing input: CD8+ T cells from the center of a lung tumor. The CDR3 here is CASSQTVRTGAQYF. For the CDR3, the DNA is TGTGCCAGCAGTCAGACAGTGAGGACAGGGGCGCAGTATTTT.